This T cell receptor beta chain is from a study of control samples from healthy donors and cancer patients. This CDR3 spans 15 amino acids. The germline CDR1 and CDR2 sequences are LGHNA and YSLEER. The V end was cut by 2 bases, the J end by 5 bases, with 12 bases between. Data came from immunoSEQ multiplex PCR; TCRdb stores just in-frame clones and leaves some out. The repertoire has around 94,000 clones, roughly 94% of them found once; the top ten carry roughly 2.5%. Sequences were obtained from blood. The source is a woman in her late teens or twenties in good health. J is TRBJ2-2 and V is TRBV4-3; a weak D match, TRBD2 (6 bases). The CDR3 DNA reads TGCGCCAGCAGCCAATACAGGAGCGGGACCGGGGAGCTGTTTTTT. It specifies CASSQYRSGTGELFF.